This T cell receptor beta chain was recorded in a study of shared clonotypes between healthy human individuals (dated by TCRdb to 2019 to 2021). Concerning the study at large: A couple of women and a few men aged 18 to 49 years were included in the cohort. For each donor, three plates each were used for CD4 naive and CD4 memory, two plates were used for CD8 naive, and one plate was used for CD8 memory. Blood TCR repertoires of a handful of healthy adults were deeply sequenced to estimate repertoire size and the extent of clonotype sharing between individuals. To increase sequencing depth and limit assay-specific biases, TCR repertoire library preparation and sequencing were carried out by different laboratories using diverse techniques. Per donor, leukapheresis produced somewhere between about 0.85 and 10 billion PBMCs. What the study reported, not specific to this receptor: Compared with non-shared clonotypes, clonotypes shared by all four sorted-subset donors had higher generation probabilities. Sharing across a few donors was observed for around 4.8% of naive CD4, over 3% of naive CD8, about 2.3% of memory CD4, and over 0.3% of memory CD8 clonotypes. Naive subsets generally had larger estimated clonotype richness than memory subsets. Based on pairwise subsampling, the degree of clonotype sharing among donors was expected to be affected by sequencing depth. Sampling was restricted to blood, and TCR repertoires in tissues likely differ from the TCR repertoires found in blood. The small number of donors limited the genetic and exposure-history diversity represented. Incomplete sequencing was indicated by rarefaction of sorted-subset datasets, despite the large sequencing depth.

Using the deep immunoSEQ assay, multiplex PCR amplified TCR CDR3 regions from genomic DNA. Genomic DNA extracted from each cell subset was distributed evenly over all wells of several immunoSEQ 96-well plates, and each plate served as one replicate. For sorted subsets, around 0.2 ug genomic DNA, equal to about 30,000 T cell genomes, was loaded into each replicate PCR. The purified libraries were quantified using a Qubit 3.0 fluorometer, sized with a Bioanalyzer 2100, and then quantified again using the KAPA Library Quantification kit. A separate single-read 150-cycle Illumina NextSeq 550 flow cell was used to sequence each immunoSEQ 96-well plate. Per the original workflow: Because only junctional sequences without quality scores were contained in the immunoSEQ output, filtering matching that applied to full-length reads could not be performed. To assign V/J genes and CDR3, sequences were annotated against IMGT germline references using PyIR, a Python wrapper for IgBLAST v1.9. Reads were removed for weak V/J assignments (E-value above 1e-6), missing CDR3, stop codons, out-of-frame junctions, or ambiguous translated residues. V3J clonotypes were defined by identical inferred V gene, J gene, and CDR3 amino acid sequence. Percentage overlap between repertoires was calculated by dividing the number of shared unique clonotypes by the size of the smaller repertoire. Three approaches were used to assess repertoire richness: RTK rarefaction, the Chao1 estimator, and Recon v2.1 estimates of unobserved clonotypes. For all TCRbeta clonotypes obtained by the gDNA method from four donors, generation probabilities were computed with OLGA. Here the immuneACCESS table is served through TCRdb, limited to in-frame sequences with V and J called. Missing clones are a known gap in these copies; in checked studies unresolved V genes cover under half, and the rest lacks a known reason. V and J calls and clone size are as listed in that table; D and trimming were resolved from the DNA. The sample table records roughly 650,000 clones; around 96% of these occur just once. The top ten constitute 0.11% of the sample.

As regards this clone: Its target antigen remains unknown. One base away there is no much larger clone; base qualities are not given.

CD8 naive samples consisted of CD45RO-negative cells that were positively selected for CCR7, yielding a CD45RA+CCR7+ population without TemRA cells. The donors were healthy, HIV-negative adults with no recently reported acute infections or vaccinations. Every donor was a Caucasian adult residing in Nashville, Tennessee, USA. After blood collection by leukapheresis, PBMCs were isolated using Ficoll-Histopaque density gradient centrifugation and then cryopreserved in the vapor phase of liquid nitrogen. Analytical flow cytometry was used to check the purity and quantity of each magnetically sorted T cell population. From each sorted fraction, genomic DNA was isolated and quantified by UV absorbance on a Nanodrop 2000c. From the cysteine through the phenylalanine, the CDR3 covers 13 amino acids. CDR3 DNA is the only sequence kept; it has 39 bases, read in frame from the first base. Taken from the germline V gene, the CDR1 and CDR2 loops are MDHEN and SYDVKM. The V and J ends are trimmed by 3 bases and 5 bases, leaving 11 bases between them.

Source material: naive CD8+ T cells sorted from blood. The sample's cell subset or site label, decoded: CD45RA+CCR7+. The clonotype comes from a woman under 40 in good health. Rearrangement joined TRBV28 to TRBJ2-7; no D gene is confidently identified. The bases are TGTGCCAGCAGTTTTTCGACACCCGACGAGCAGTACTTC. The translation is CASSFSTPDEQYF.